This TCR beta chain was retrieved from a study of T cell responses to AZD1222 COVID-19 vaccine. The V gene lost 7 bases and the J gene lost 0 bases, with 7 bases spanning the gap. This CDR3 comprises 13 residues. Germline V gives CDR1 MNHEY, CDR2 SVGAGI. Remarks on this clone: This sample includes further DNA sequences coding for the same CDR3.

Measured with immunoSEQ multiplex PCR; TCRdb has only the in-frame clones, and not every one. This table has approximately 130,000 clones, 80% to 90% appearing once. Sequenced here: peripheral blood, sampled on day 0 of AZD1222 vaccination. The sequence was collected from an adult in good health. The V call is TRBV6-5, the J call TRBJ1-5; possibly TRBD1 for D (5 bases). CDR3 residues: CASKGDSNQPQHF. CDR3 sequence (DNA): TGTGCCAGCAAAGGGGATAGCAATCAGCCCCAGCATTTT.